The 30 T cell receptor beta chains listed next were all sequenced from one sample in a study of Ad26.COV2.S vaccination and SARS-CoV-2 variants. TCRdb keeps only in-frame clones here, not all; method: immunoSEQ multiplex PCR. The sample has some 190,000 clones, roughly 89% seen once. The input for sequencing was peripheral blood, taken after recovery from COVID-19. These receptors were obtained from a human donor who had recovered from COVID-19.

The chain carries TRBV5-1 and TRBJ2-1, with 13 bases aligning to TRBD2. This CDR3 is built from 14 residues. The V segment lost 4 bases and the J segment 9 bases; nucleotides outside the gene matches: 4. Germline lookup yields CDR1 SGHRS and CDR2 YFSETQ. The DNA for the CDR3 is TGCGCCAGCAGCCTTCGGACTAGCGGGGGTGAGCAGTTCTTC. This codes for CASSLRTSGGEQFF.

This rearrangement joins TRBV25-1 to TRBJ2-3; D is uncertain. The CDR3 has 14 residues. Trimming shortened V by 7 bases and J by 6 bases, and 17 bases separated the two germline ends. Germline-derived CDR1 and CDR2 are MGHDK and SYGVNS. The chain's CDR3 is CASTPEGLTDTQYF. The CDR3 DNA reads as TGTGCCAGCACCCCCGAAGGTTTAACGGATACGCAGTATTTT.

The CDR3 sequence: CASSFTQGYGYTF. The CDR3 nucleotides read TGTGCCAGCAGTTTTACACAGGGGTATGGCTACACCTTC. V and J are TRBV27 and TRBJ1-2; TRBD1 matches 7 bases. This CDR3 is built from 13 residues. Trimming cost V 3 bases and J 5 bases; bases outside gene matches: 3. CDR1 and CDR2 (germline): MNHEY, SMNVEV (reference sequence).

The CDR3 DNA sequence: TGTGCCAGCTCACCAGCCGGGGGGCAGAACACTGAAGCTTTCTTT. Translation gives CASSPAGGQNTEAFF. This chain uses TRBV18 with TRBJ1-1; D perhaps matches TRBD1 (6 bases). The V and J ends lost 2 bases and 1 base respectively, with 11 bases between them. Germline-derived CDR1 and CDR2 are KGHSH and LQKENI. The CDR3 contains 15 residues.

This rearrangement joins TRBV7-6 to TRBJ1-2; D may be TRBD1 (5 bases). Trimming removed 5 bases from V and 2 bases from J, with 9 bases in between. The CDR3 has 13 residues. Looked up from germline, CDR1 is SGHVS and CDR2 is FNYEAQ. The CDR3 here is CASSPTGNYGYTF. The CDR3 DNA follows: TGTGCCAGCAGCCCAACAGGCAACTATGGCTACACCTTC.

The chain is built from TRBV4-1 and TRBJ2-7; 7 nucleotides match TRBD1. V shed 5 bases and J 2 bases; nucleotides not matched to a gene: 9. Looked up from germline, CDR1 is MGHRA and CDR2 is YSYEKL. This CDR3 spans 15 amino acids. CDR3 nucleotides: TGCGCCAGCAGCGTCGAACAGGGGCGAACCTACGAGCAGTACTTC. Its translation is CASSVEQGRTYEQYF.

The chain is built from TRBV4-1 and TRBJ2-2; 7 nucleotides agree with TRBD1. Germline CDR1 MGHRA, CDR2 YSYEKL. The CDR3 extends over 16 amino acids. Trimming removed 4 bases from V and 5 bases from J; junction bases left unmatched: 10. The DNA for the CDR3 is TGCGCCAGCAGCCGCTTCCCAGGGGGTATAACCGGGGAGCTGTTTTTT. Translating gives CASSRFPGGITGELFF.

The chain uses TRBV13 and TRBJ2-1, with TRBD1 identical over 7 bases. The V gene end was trimmed by 5 bases and the J gene end by 7 bases; junction bases not matched to a gene: 8. Germline CDR1 PRHDT, CDR2 FYEKMQ (reference sequence). The CDR3 totals 14 residues. The CDR3 coding sequence is TGTGCCAGCAGCCAGAGGACAGGCCTGAATGAGCAGTTCTTC. It translates to CASSQRTGLNEQFF.

V gene TRBV6-5 combines with J gene TRBJ2-1; tentatively, D is TRBD2 (5 bases). V lost 7 bases, J lost 8 bases, and 15 bases lay in between. This CDR3 comprises 13 residues. The germline CDR1 and CDR2 sequences are MNHEY and SVGAGI. The CDR3 spells CASNYRGRDEQFF. Written as DNA, the CDR3 is TGTGCCAGCAACTACCGGGGTCGGGATGAGCAGTTCTTC.

The chain uses TRBV5-1 and TRBJ2-1; D gene ambiguous. The CDR3 has 15 amino acids. V was pared by 2 bases and J by 5 bases, with 14 bases between. CDR1 and CDR2 (germline): SGHRS, YFSETQ. The chain's CDR3 is CASSFVVAGNNEQFF. The CDR3 DNA reads as TGCGCCAGCAGCTTTGTGGTGGCAGGCAACAATGAGCAGTTCTTC.

The chain links TRBV5-1 to TRBJ1-6, with 11 bases lining up with TRBD1. V lost 4 bases, J lost 10 bases, and 7 bases stayed unmatched. The CDR3 runs 15 residues. The V gene's germline CDR1 is SGHRS and CDR2 YFSETQ. The CDR3 DNA sequence: TGCGCCAGCAGCGAGGGGACAGGGGGGTTCTCACCCCTCCACTTT. As protein: CASSEGTGGFSPLHF.

The chain combines TRBV19 with TRBJ1-5; D unclear. The CDR3 is 12 amino acids. V lost 3 bases, J lost 7 bases, and 7 bases lay in between. Germline CDR1 is LNHDA and CDR2 is SQIVND (reference sequence). CDR3 region: CASSIGTQPQHF. The DNA of the CDR3 is TGTGCCAGTAGTATCGGCACCCAGCCCCAGCATTTT.

The rearrangement joins TRBV11-2 to TRBJ2-7; 7 bases align to TRBD2. CDR3 size: 15 residues. Trimming removed 4 bases from V and 6 bases from J; junction bases left unmatched: 12. Germline CDR1 is SGHAT and CDR2 is FQNNGV. CDR3 region: CASSSSSGKRGEQYF. CDR3 sequence (DNA): TGTGCCAGCAGCTCCTCTAGCGGCAAAAGGGGCGAGCAGTACTTC.

The chain is built from TRBV6-1 and TRBJ1-5; D gene ambiguous. The germline CDR1 and CDR2 sequences are MNHNS and SASEGT. The CDR3 has 17 residues. V lost 2 bases, J lost 0 bases, and 14 bases lay in between. The CDR3 protein is CASSERRGLISNQPQHF. The CDR3 nucleotides read TGTGCCAGCAGTGAAAGGAGAGGGCTCATTAGCAATCAGCCCCAGCATTTT.

This chain joins TRBV5-1 and TRBJ2-2; D may be TRBD1 or TRBD2 (6 bases each). This CDR3 is 13 amino acids long. Germline V CDR1 and CDR2: SGHRS, YFSETQ. The V gene lost 4 bases and the J gene lost 3 bases, with 7 bases spanning the gap. In DNA form, the CDR3 reads TGCGCCAGCAGCAGGGGGGACACCGGGGAGCTGTTTTTT. Translated: CASSRGDTGELFF.

The V gene is TRBV9, the J gene TRBJ2-3; D might be TRBD1 (7 bases). Germline V CDR1 and CDR2: SGDLS, YYNGEE. CDR3 size: 16 residues. Trimming took off 0 bases at V and 3 bases at J, with 14 bases between the two ends. The CDR3 sequence: CASSVEGGQRTDTQYF. Here the CDR3 DNA reads TGTGCCAGCAGCGTAGAGGGGGGACAGCGTACAGATACGCAGTATTTT.

In this sample, this clone turned up a few times. The chain links TRBV11-2 to TRBJ1-5; the D is unclear. Trimming took 1 base from V and 5 from J, leaving 6 bases between them. This CDR3 is 13 amino acids long. CDR1 is SGHAT and CDR2 is FQNNGV in the germline V gene. The CDR3 bases are TGTGCCAGCAGCTTAGTCGGGGATCAGCCCCAGCATTTT. Its protein product is CASSLVGDQPQHF.

This clone has only a few counts. The chain couples TRBV2 to TRBJ1-2; D gene unclear. This CDR3 comprises 13 residues. Germline loops: CDR1 SNHLY, CDR2 FYNNEI. V was shortened by 5 bases and J by 4 bases, with 11 bases between the two germline ends. CDR3 in DNA: TGTGCCAGCAGTTCCGAAGGTGGCTATGGCTACACCTTC. Translation gives CASSSEGGYGYTF.

This clone was observed a single time. The V call is TRBV9, the J call TRBJ2-7; possibly TRBD1 for D (6 bases). The CDR3 has 14 residues. The ends were cut back, 3 bases at V and 3 bases at J, with 13 bases in the middle. Per the germline V gene, CDR1 is SGDLS and CDR2 is YYNGEE. CDR3 coding DNA: TGTGCCAGCAGCGCTCAGGGACAAGTCTACGAGCAGTACTTC. It is translated as CASSAQGQVYEQYF.

The chain links TRBV7-9 to TRBJ2-4, with D tentatively TRBD1 or TRBD2 (7 bases each). The V gene's germline CDR1 is SEHNR and CDR2 FQNEAQ (reference sequence). The V end lost 4 bases, the J end lost 9 bases, and 19 bases lay between the germline ends. The CDR3 sequence is 15 residues long. The CDR3 loop reads CASSSGAGGGSIQYF. CDR3 DNA: TGTGCCAGCAGCTCTGGGGCAGGGGGAGGGAGCATTCAGTACTTC. Based on the CDR3 plus reference TRBV7-9 and TRBJ2-4, the full variable domain is DTGVSQNPRHKITKRGQNVTFRCDPISEHNRLYWYRQTLGQGPEFLTYFQNEAQLEKSRLLSDRFSAERPKGSFSTLEIQRTEQGDSAMYLCASSSGAGGGSIQYFGAGTRLSVL.

This rearrangement joins TRBV28 to TRBJ2-6; D call uncertain. Trimming stripped 10 bases from V and 0 bases from J, with 13 bases between. In germline, CDR1 is MDHEN, CDR2 SYDVKM. This CDR3 is built from 15 residues. This CDR3 is CATSLPASGANVLTF. CDR3 nucleotides: TGTGCCACCTCATTGCCCGCCTCTGGGGCCAACGTCCTGACTTTC. Based on the CDR3 plus reference TRBV28 and TRBJ2-6, the full variable domain is DVKVTQSSRYLVKRTGEKVFLECVQDMDHENMFWYRQDPGLGLRLIYFSYDVKMKEKGDIPEGYSVSREKKERFSLILESASTNQTSMYLCATSLPASGANVLTFGAGSRLTVL.

J is TRBJ1-3 and V is TRBV3-1 (or the pseudogene TRBV3-2); 8 positions match TRBD1. V was clipped by 4 bases and J by 4 bases; unmatched bases: 9. The CDR3 runs 16 residues. Germline V gives CDR1 LGHDT, CDR2 YNNKEL (reference sequence). The CDR3 protein is CASSPTTGAKGNTIYF. DNA for the CDR3: TGTGCCAGCAGCCCCACGACAGGGGCTAAGGGAAACACCATATATTTT.

The chain recombines TRBV29-1 with TRBJ2-3; perhaps TRBD2 as D (6 bases). Trimming took 4 bases from V and 5 from J, leaving 16 bases between them. The CDR3 extends over 14 amino acids. Germline V gene sequence: CDR1 SQVTM, CDR2 ANQGSEA. DNA of the CDR3: TGCAGCGTTGCAACGGGTTTCGGGGGAGATACGCAGTATTTT. It codes for CSVATGFGGDTQYF.

The chain joins TRBV27 to TRBJ2-7; D is uncertain. This CDR3 has 15 residues. Germline V gene data show CDR1 as MNHEY and CDR2 as SMNVEV (reference sequence). Trimming shortened V by 4 bases and J by 0 bases, and 13 bases separated the two germline ends. CDR3 sequence: CASSSIGFSSYEQYF. CDR3 bases: TGTGCCAGCAGTTCGATCGGGTTTAGCTCCTACGAGCAGTACTTC.

The rearrangement uses TRBV28 and TRBJ2-7, with D tentatively TRBD2 (6 bases). The CDR3 is made up of 14 amino acids. V gave up 1 base and J gave up 6 bases, with 13 bases separating them. In germline, CDR1 is MDHEN, CDR2 SYDVKM. The CDR3: CASSLSGHGGEQYF. In DNA form, the CDR3 reads TGTGCCAGCAGTTTATCGGGGCACGGGGGCGAGCAGTACTTC.

The chain combines TRBV15 with TRBJ2-7; D is unclear. Trimming took 3 bases from V and 0 from J, leaving 9 bases between them. The CDR3 is made up of 14 amino acids. Germline V gene data show CDR1 as LNHNV and CDR2 as YYDKDF (reference sequence). CDR3 in amino acids: CATSSTKSSYEQYF. CDR3 bases: TGTGCCACCAGCAGTACAAAGAGCTCCTACGAGCAGTACTTC.

The chain recombines TRBV4-2 with TRBJ2-5; 8 bases align to TRBD2. The CDR3 is 15 amino acids. V lost 1 base, J lost 5 bases, and 6 bases stayed unmatched. Germline lookup yields CDR1 LGHNA and CDR2 YNFKEQ. Here the CDR3 reads CASSQGAGADETQYF. DNA for the CDR3: TGTGCCAGCAGCCAAGGAGCGGGGGCCGACGAGACCCAGTACTTC.

Written as DNA, the CDR3 is TGCGCCAGCAGCTTAAATCAAGAGACCCAGTACTTC. Its translation: CASSLNQETQYF. The chain recombines TRBV5-1 with TRBJ2-5; no firm D call. V gave up 2 bases and J gave up 2 bases, with 4 bases separating them. This CDR3 is 12 amino acids long. The germline V gene encodes CDR1 SGHRS and CDR2 YFSETQ.

This chain joins TRBV30 and TRBJ2-1; D might be TRBD1 (6 bases). This CDR3 is built from 11 residues. V was trimmed by 3 bases and J by 10 bases, leaving 10 bases between them. CDR1 GTSNPN and CDR2 SVGIG come from the germline V gene (reference sequence). The CDR3 spells CAWRWTDEQFF. Written as DNA, the CDR3 is TGTGCCTGGAGGTGGACAGACGAGCAGTTCTTC.

This clone was observed a single time. The chain has TRBV6-6 and TRBJ1-6; 7 positions agree with TRBD1. Per the germline V gene, CDR1 is MNHNY and CDR2 is SVGAGI (reference sequence). V dropped 7 bases and J dropped 7; count of bases not matched to a gene: 7. The CDR3 is made up of 14 amino acids. The CDR3: CASKFRDSNSPLHF. For the CDR3, the DNA is TGTGCCAGCAAATTCCGGGACAGCAATTCACCCCTCCACTTT.